The 23 T cell receptor beta chains in this list originate from one sample, sequenced in a study of regulatory T cells in long-lasting Graves disease. CDR3 regions were amplified by Arm-PCR using iRepertoire HTBI primers to build TCR beta libraries. MiXCR, applied by TCRdb to the multiplex PCR reads, yields one record per CDR3 protein. Seen here are 700,000 or so distinct CDR3 sequences, 25% to 30% observed once, and the top ten hold 35% to 55%. Indicated time point: persistent/refractory GD, antithyroid drugs over 5 years with positive TRAb. Making the TCR library involved RNA that had been extracted from PBMCs. The sample here was peripheral blood mononuclear cells (PBMCs), taken when the disease was refractory, from a patient treated with antithyroid drugs. These receptors were taken from a female donor with Graves disease.

This chain uses TRBV20-1 with TRBJ1-1, with D unresolved. V lost 3 bases to trimming and J lost 2 bases, with 10 bases between them. The CDR3 covers 13 residues. The germline CDR1 and CDR2 sequences are DFQATT and SNEGSKA (reference sequence). In DNA, the CDR3 is TGCAGTGCTAGGAGCCCGATAAACACTGAAGCTTTCTTT. It yields the protein CSARSPINTEAFF.

This clonotype has a handful of counts. The chain joins TRBV30 to TRBJ1-2; the D is unclear. The CDR3 is made up of 12 amino acids. Deletions cut 0 bases from V and 8 bases from J, with 10 bases between. CDR1 and CDR2 from the germline V gene are GTSNPN and SVGIG (reference sequence). The CDR3 reads CAWSVNQRGYTF. The CDR3 nucleotides read TGTGCCTGGAGTGTGAATCAGCGCGGCTACACCTTC.

The J gene is TRBJ1-5, the V gene TRBV20-1; D is unclear. Germline V lookup: CDR1 DFQATT, CDR2 SNEGSKA (reference sequence). CDR3 length equals 13 residues. Trimming took off 2 bases at V and 0 bases at J, with 5 bases between the two ends. The CDR3, as DNA: TGCAGTGCTAGATCCCGTAGCAATCAGCCCCAGCATTTT. Its protein product is CSARSRSNQPQHF.

The V call is TRBV20-1, the J call TRBJ2-1; 8 bases match TRBD1. Germline values: CDR1 DFQATT, CDR2 SNEGSKA (reference sequence). J lost 7 bases, V lost 4 bases, and 6 bases had no gene match. This CDR3 spans 13 amino acids. CDR3 bases: TGCAGTGCTACAACAGGGGGGATGAATGAGCAGTTCTTC. Amino acid sequence: CSATTGGMNEQFF.

The genes are TRBV20-1 and TRBJ1-1; D is unclear. The CDR3 covers 13 residues. Trimming removed 6 bases at V and 1 base at J, with 12 bases between. Germline V lookup: CDR1 DFQATT, CDR2 SNEGSKA (reference sequence). This CDR3 is CSAPFASNTEAFF. The CDR3 DNA follows: TGCAGTGCCCCTTTCGCCTCGAACACTGAAGCTTTCTTT.

The chain has TRBV11-2 and TRBJ2-2; the D gene is possibly TRBD1 (6 bases). V was shortened by 5 bases and J by 0 bases, with 10 bases between the two germline ends. CDR1 and CDR2 from the germline V gene are SGHAT and FQNNGV. The CDR3 sequence is 15 residues long. The DNA of the CDR3 is TGTGCCAGCAGCGCCAGGGGCACGAACACCGGGGAGCTGTTTTTT. Translation: CASSARGTNTGELFF.

The chain employs TRBV20-1 and TRBJ1-2, with TRBD1 as a possible D gene (5 bases). The germline V and J ends were trimmed by 1 base and 6 bases, with 12 bases remaining between them. Germline-derived CDR1 and CDR2 are DFQATT and SNEGSKA (reference sequence). This CDR3 comprises 13 residues. The CDR3 bases are TGCAGTGCTAGAGCCCAGGGTAGGCATGGCTACACCTTC. Translating it yields CSARAQGRHGYTF.

The chain uses TRBV6-1 and TRBJ2-4, with D perhaps matching TRBD2 (6 bases). Trimming took off 5 bases at V and 0 bases at J, with 11 bases between the two ends. The CDR3 is 15 amino acids. Germline CDR1 is MNHNS and CDR2 is SASEGT. Here the CDR3 DNA reads TGTGCCAGCAGTCGAGTAGCGGTAGCCAAAAACATTCAGTACTTC. It is translated as CASSRVAVAKNIQYF.

The V and J genes are TRBV6-2 or TRBV6-3 and TRBJ1-6, with D hard to call. CDR1 is MNHEY, CDR2 SVGEGT, per germline. The CDR3 has 19 residues. V lost 5 bases and J lost 7, with 27 bases in between. CDR3 protein: CASSERQPTTRRANSPLHF. DNA of the CDR3: TGTGCCAGCAGTGAACGTCAACCCACCACTCGGCGGGCCAATTCACCCCTCCACTTT.

This clonotype has only a few counts. V usage is TRBV11-2 and J usage is TRBJ1-6, with 7 bases identical to TRBD1. The germline gives CDR1 SGHAT, CDR2 FQNNGV. After removal of 4 bases from V and 5 bases from J, the junction contained 8 bases not matched to a gene. This CDR3 comprises 16 residues. CDR3 in DNA: TGTGCCAGCAGCTCTATGACAGGGCGAAATAATTCACCCCTCCACTTT. Its protein is CASSSMTGRNNSPLHF.

The CDR3: CATALQQGMVSEAFF. The CDR3, as DNA: TGTGCCACCGCCCTCCAACAGGGTATGGTATCTGAAGCTTTCTTT. J is TRBJ1-1 and V is TRBV28, with a tentative D call TRBD1 (6 bases). V was trimmed by 10 bases and J by 6 bases, leaving 24 bases between them. CDR1 and CDR2 (germline): MDHEN, SYDVKM. This CDR3 spans 15 amino acids.

J is TRBJ2-7 and V is TRBV28; TRBD2 matches at 9 bases. Germline V CDR1 and CDR2: MDHEN, SYDVKM. Trimming took 8 bases from V and 2 from J; bases not matched to a gene: 7. CDR3 length: 14 amino acids. The CDR3 DNA reads TGTGCCAGCCATATAGCGGGAGCGGCCTACGAGCAGTACTTC. As protein: CASHIAGAAYEQYF.

This rearrangement joins TRBV28 to TRBJ1-5; D may be TRBD1 (5 bases). Looked up from germline, CDR1 is MDHEN and CDR2 is SYDVKM. The CDR3 runs 18 residues. The V and J ends lost 4 bases and 0 bases respectively, with 19 bases between them. CDR3 nucleotide sequence: TGTGCCAGCAGTTCCTTTACCCGGGACTTTAATAGCAATCAGCCCCAGCATTTT. Protein sequence: CASSSFTRDFNSNQPQHF.

This clonotype turned up a few times. The chain combines TRBV20-1 with TRBJ1-4; a weak D match, TRBD1 (5 bases). CDR1 and CDR2 (germline): DFQATT, SNEGSKA (reference sequence). The CDR3 contains 13 residues. Trimming took 2 bases from V and 4 from J, leaving 8 bases between them. DNA for the CDR3: TGCAGTGCTAGACAGGGTAATAATGAAAAACTGTTTTTT. Residues: CSARQGNNEKLFF.

The table lists this clonotype with many counts. V gene TRBV27 combines with J gene TRBJ1-5; possibly TRBD1 for D (5 bases). The CDR3 spans 15 residues. With 2 bases removed from V and 7 bases from J, the gap between germline ends came to 15 bases. From germline, CDR1 is MNHEY and CDR2 SMNVEV (reference sequence). For the CDR3, the DNA is TGTGCCAGCAGTTTAGGATTCGGGGGAATCCAGCCCCAGCATTTT. Translation: CASSLGFGGIQPQHF.

The chain has TRBV29-1 and TRBJ2-2; D gene ambiguous. Germline CDR1 reads SQVTM; CDR2 reads ANQGSEA. The CDR3 runs to 13 residues. V lost 4 bases to trimming and J lost 4 bases, with 10 bases between them. This chain's CDR3 is CSVVSRLTGELFF. DNA for the CDR3: TGCAGCGTTGTCTCTAGACTCACCGGGGAGCTGTTTTTT.

This chain connects TRBV7-2 to TRBJ1-2; maybe TRBD1 (5 bases). Per the germline V gene, CDR1 is SGHTA and CDR2 is FQGNSA. V was cut by 5 bases and J by 0 bases, with 13 bases left in between. The CDR3 covers 15 residues. The CDR3 nucleotides read TGTGCCAGCAGCGAGCAGGGCCCAGCTAACTATGGCTACACCTTC. This codes for CASSEQGPANYGYTF.

This clonotype has just a few counts. V and J are TRBV12-3 or TRBV12-4 and TRBJ1-6; a possible D gene is TRBD1 (5 bases). The CDR3 has 16 amino acids. V shed 6 bases and J shed 4 bases, with 16 bases lying between them. CDR3 sequence: CASSDSRGLYNSPLHF. In DNA, the CDR3 is TGTGCCAGCAGCGACTCAAGGGGTCTTTATAATTCACCCCTCCACTTT.

The chain uses TRBV12-3 or TRBV12-4 and TRBJ1-5; no reliable D call. Trimming removed 5 bases from V and 3 bases from J, with 11 bases in between. The CDR3 length is 14 residues. The CDR3 DNA follows: TGTGCCAGCAGTACGGCGGGGTACAATCAGCCCCAGCATTTT. Translated, it gives CASSTAGYNQPQHF.

J is TRBJ1-5 and V is TRBV28; TRBD1 agrees at 7 bases. Germline V gene sequence: CDR1 MDHEN, CDR2 SYDVKM. After removal of 5 bases from V and 4 bases from J, the junction contained 11 bases not matched to a gene. The CDR3 spans 16 residues. This CDR3 is CASSRLMGQNNQPQHF. Written as DNA, the CDR3 is TGTGCCAGCAGTCGCCTAATGGGACAGAATAATCAGCCCCAGCATTTT.

This clonotype appeared a few times. V is TRBV29-1 and J is TRBJ2-5; D is possibly TRBD1 (5 bases). Germline assignment: CDR1 SQVTM and CDR2 ANQGSEA. CDR3 size: 12 residues. With 3 bases removed from V and 3 bases from J, the gap between germline ends came to 8 bases. The CDR3 loop reads CSVDSREETQYF. The CDR3 nucleotides read TGCAGCGTTGACAGCAGGGAAGAGACCCAGTACTTC.

For this clonotype: The CDR3 ends on some other residue instead of the conserved phenylalanine or tryptophan, so this is likely a read error. The CDR3 coding sequence is TGCGCCAGCAGCTTGGAGTCCTGGACAGGGGACACTGAAGCTTTCTCT. Translated, it gives CASSLESWTGDTEAFS. The V gene is TRBV5-1, the J gene TRBJ1-1; 9 nucleotides align to TRBD1. The CDR3 loop spans 16 amino acids. The V and J ends lost 0 bases and 3 bases, in that order; junction bases with no gene match: 6. Germline V gene data show CDR1 as SGHRS and CDR2 as YFSETQ.

This chain links TRBV5-1 with TRBJ2-1; TRBD1 matches 9 bases. After removal of 0 bases from V and 3 bases from J, the junction contained 4 bases not matched to a gene. The CDR3 extends over 16 amino acids. Germline values: CDR1 SGHRS, CDR2 YFSETQ. The CDR3 DNA is TGCGCCAGCAGCTTGGTCGCGACAGGGGGCTACAATGAGCAGTTCTTC. Its protein product is CASSLVATGGYNEQFF.